These 18 T cell receptor beta chains were all obtained from the same sample, sequenced in a study of control samples from healthy donors and cancer patients. The table came from immunoSEQ multiplex PCR; TCRdb's copy has only in-frame clones and leaves some out. The sample holds approximately 150,000 clones, roughly 94% seen once. Sequencing used blood. All receptors come from a woman younger than 35 in good health.

The chain carries TRBV5-4 and TRBJ2-5, with 11 bases matching TRBD2. The germline CDR1 and CDR2 sequences are SGHNT and YYREEE (reference sequence). The CDR3 is 17 residues long. V lost 0 bases and J lost 1; bases outside the gene matches: 5. The CDR3 DNA follows: TGTGCCAGCAGCTTGGTGCTAGCGGGGGGCTTCCAAGAGACCCAGTACTTC. Its translation is CASSLVLAGGFQETQYF.

The chain carries TRBV3-1 (or the pseudogene TRBV3-2) and TRBJ2-1, with 9 bases lining up with TRBD1. Germline lookup yields CDR1 LGHDT and CDR2 YNNKEL (reference sequence). With 0 bases clipped from V and 4 bases from J, the junction kept 7 bases outside the gene matches. This CDR3 region has 17 residues. CDR3 sequence: CASSQDPGQGPYNEQFF. The CDR3, as DNA: TGTGCCAGCAGCCAAGACCCGGGACAGGGCCCTTACAATGAGCAGTTCTTC.

The chain has TRBV5-6 and TRBJ2-1; 9 nucleotides line up with TRBD2. The V gene end was trimmed by 4 bases and the J gene end by 0 bases; junction bases not matched to a gene: 11. In germline, CDR1 is SGHDT, CDR2 YYEEEE. This CDR3 is 18 amino acids long. The CDR3 is CASSSPRLAVSSYNEQFF. CDR3 sequence (DNA): TGTGCCAGCAGCAGCCCACGACTAGCGGTAAGCTCCTACAATGAGCAGTTCTTC.

In this sample, this clone turned up once. This chain uses TRBV19 with TRBJ1-1; 12 bases agree with TRBD1. This CDR3 contains 18 residues. Trimming took 4 bases from V and 0 from J; bases not matched to a gene: 9. CDR1 is LNHDA and CDR2 is SQIVND in the germline V gene (reference sequence). Here the CDR3 reads CASSTRDRGLWMNTEAFF. CDR3 nucleotides: TGTGCCAGTAGTACACGGGACAGGGGGCTCTGGATGAACACTGAAGCTTTCTTT.

This chain's CDR3 is CASSLGTAGQGFLFF. CDR3 sequence (DNA): TGTGCCAGCAGCCTTGGTACGGCGGGCCAGGGATTTCTGTTCTTC. This chain joins TRBV11-3 and TRBJ2-1; D is tentatively TRBD1 or TRBD2 (5 bases each). The CDR3 consists of 15 residues. Trimming took off 5 bases at V and 15 bases at J, with 26 bases between the two ends. The germline gives CDR1 SGHNT, CDR2 YENEEA.

The chain has TRBV18 and TRBJ1-6; D not certain. The CDR3 contains 12 residues. The germline gives CDR1 KGHSH, CDR2 LQKENI. V was shortened by 3 bases and J by 5 bases, with 2 bases between the two germline ends. The CDR3 coding sequence is TGTGCCAGCTCACCTAATAATTCACCCCTCCACTTT. Translating it yields CASSPNNSPLHF.

The chain recombines TRBV7-2 with TRBJ1-2; maybe TRBD1 (5 bases). Per germline, CDR1 SGHTA and CDR2 FQGNSA. Trimming took 1 base from V and 1 from J, leaving 13 bases between them. This CDR3 contains 16 residues. The CDR3 DNA reads TGTGCCAGCAGCTTAGATGGGACCTCCTTTAACTATGGCTACACCTTC. Translated: CASSLDGTSFNYGYTF.

This clone was picked up one time. The chain joins TRBV19 to TRBJ1-2, with unresolved D. CDR3 length: 19 amino acids. CDR1 is LNHDA and CDR2 is SQIVND in the germline V gene (reference sequence). V was pared by 7 bases and J by 3 bases, with 30 bases between. The CDR3 sequence: CASNPSHLDQYTWDYGYTF. The CDR3, as DNA: TGTGCCAGTAATCCCTCCCACCTCGACCAGTATACCTGGGACTATGGCTACACCTTC.

This chain links TRBV28 with TRBJ2-3; D not resolved. The CDR3 runs 13 residues. Trimming cost V 5 bases and J 2 bases, with 8 bases left between them. The germline V gene has CDR1 MDHEN and CDR2 SYDVKM. The CDR3 spells CASSRDHTDTQYF. The CDR3 nucleotides read TGTGCCAGCAGTCGAGACCACACAGATACGCAGTATTTT.

The chain has TRBV7-8 and TRBJ1-5, with TRBD1 matching over 8 bases. Unmatched junction bases numbered 2, after V lost 2 bases and J lost 2 bases. This CDR3 spans 15 amino acids. Germline CDR1 is SGHVS and CDR2 is FQNEAQ. CDR3 DNA sequence: TGTGCCAGCAGCTTAAAGACAGGGGGCAATCAGCCCCAGCATTTT. Amino acid sequence: CASSLKTGGNQPQHF.

The chain joins TRBV2 to TRBJ2-7; 8 bases align to TRBD1. After removal of 5 bases from V and 2 bases from J, the junction contained 2 bases not matched to a gene. The CDR3 covers 13 residues. Per germline, CDR1 SNHLY and CDR2 FYNNEI. CDR3 sequence reads: CASSKGQAYEQYF. CDR3 nucleotides: TGTGCCAGCAGTAAGGGACAGGCCTACGAGCAGTACTTC.

The CDR3 here is CASSRPGLAVYEQYF. CDR3 bases: TGTGCCAGCAGCCGGCCGGGACTAGCGGTCTACGAGCAGTACTTC. The chain is built from TRBV28 and TRBJ2-7; TRBD2 agrees at 11 bases. V lost 6 bases to trimming and J lost 3 bases; unmatched junction nucleotides: 7. The V gene's germline CDR1 is MDHEN and CDR2 SYDVKM. This CDR3 has 15 residues.

This clone was counted a single time. This chain joins TRBV6-5 and TRBJ2-7, with TRBD2 matching 14 bases. This CDR3 contains 15 residues. J was trimmed by 4 bases and V by 8 bases; bases with no gene match: 7. In germline, CDR1 is MNHEY, CDR2 SVGAGI. CDR3 in amino acids: CASVPGTSGSYEQYF. CDR3 nucleotides: TGTGCCAGCGTGCCCGGGACTAGCGGGAGTTACGAGCAGTACTTC.

This clone was detected once. This chain links TRBV5-1 with TRBJ2-2, with D maybe TRBD1 (5 bases). Trimming left V 6 bases short and J 0 bases short, with 12 bases between. CDR1 SGHRS and CDR2 YFSETQ come from the germline V gene. The CDR3 length is 15 residues. CDR3 DNA sequence: TGCGCCAGCACAAGGGGCTTGTCGAACACCGGGGAGCTGTTTTTT. Protein sequence: CASTRGLSNTGELFF.

This chain connects TRBV3-1 (or the pseudogene TRBV3-2) to TRBJ2-7; D is perhaps TRBD1 (6 bases). The V end was cut by 3 bases, the J end by 9 bases, with 18 bases between. This CDR3 has 14 amino acids. From germline, CDR1 is LGHDT and CDR2 YNNKEL (reference sequence). The CDR3 sequence is CASSHRDNNNGQYF. The CDR3 nucleotides are TGTGCCAGCAGCCACCGGGACAATAACAACGGGCAGTACTTC.

The chain has TRBV28 and TRBJ2-1, with D uncertain. Deletions cut 6 bases from V and 5 bases from J, with 14 bases between. The CDR3 covers 14 residues. Germline CDR1 reads MDHEN; CDR2 reads SYDVKM. The CDR3 region is CASRFSWINNEQFF. The CDR3 coding sequence is TGTGCCAGCAGATTCTCCTGGATTAACAATGAGCAGTTCTTC.

The chain links TRBV3-1 (or the pseudogene TRBV3-2) to TRBJ1-6; the D is unclear. Trimming stripped 0 bases from V and 10 bases from J, with 13 bases between. Germline CDR1 reads LGHDT; CDR2 reads YNNKEL (reference sequence). The CDR3 runs to 15 residues. In nucleotides, the CDR3 is TGTGCCAGCAGCCAAGATGGTAGGGAAAGGTCACCCCTCCACTTT. Its protein product is CASSQDGRERSPLHF.

The V and J genes are TRBV19 and TRBJ1-2; D unresolved. Between the trimmed V and J ends, which lost 5 bases and 6 bases, there was a span of 13 bases. This CDR3 contains 13 residues. Germline CDR1 reads LNHDA; CDR2 reads SQIVND (reference sequence). CDR3 sequence: CASSPYGVHGYTF. The CDR3 region has the DNA TGTGCCAGTAGTCCCTACGGGGTCCATGGCTACACCTTC.